This T cell receptor beta chain was sequenced during a study of cytomegalovirus exposure and HLA in healthy donors. This CDR3 is 17 amino acids long. Germline values: CDR1 SGHRS, CDR2 YFSETQ. Germline trimming cut 4 bases from V and 6 bases from J; bases unmatched to any gene: 15. 60 Vbeta and 13 Jbeta primers were used in PCR. Assay used: immunoSEQ multiplex PCR; TCRdb lists only in-frame clones, some missing. Of some 150,000 clones detected, around 82% appear once; the ten largest clones hold roughly 3.1%. This clonotype was sampled from a man aged 18-30 years in good health and CMV-seropositive. Sequenced: PBMCs. The chain combines TRBV5-1 with TRBJ2-3; 9 bases map to TRBD2. Here the CDR3 DNA reads TGCGCCAGCAGCCCCTCTAGCGGGACATCAGGGCCGGATACGCAGTATTTT. This translates into CASSPSSGTSGPDTQYF.